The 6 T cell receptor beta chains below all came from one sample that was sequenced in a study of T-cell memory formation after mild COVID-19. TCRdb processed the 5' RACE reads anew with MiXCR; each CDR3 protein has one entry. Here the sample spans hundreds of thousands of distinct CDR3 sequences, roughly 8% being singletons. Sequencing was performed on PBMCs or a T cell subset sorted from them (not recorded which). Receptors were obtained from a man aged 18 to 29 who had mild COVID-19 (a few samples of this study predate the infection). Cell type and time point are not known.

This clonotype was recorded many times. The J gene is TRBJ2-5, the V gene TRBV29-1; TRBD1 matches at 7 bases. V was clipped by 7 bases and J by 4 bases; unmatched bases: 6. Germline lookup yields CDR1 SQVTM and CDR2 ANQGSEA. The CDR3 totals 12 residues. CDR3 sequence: CSAVTGAETQYF. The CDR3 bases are TGCAGCGCCGTAACAGGGGCAGAGACCCAGTACTTC.

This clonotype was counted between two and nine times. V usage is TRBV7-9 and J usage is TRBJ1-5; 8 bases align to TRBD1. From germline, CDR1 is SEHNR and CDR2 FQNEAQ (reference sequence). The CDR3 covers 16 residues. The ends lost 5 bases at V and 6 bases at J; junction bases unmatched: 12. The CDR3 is CASSPQGARYGQPQHF. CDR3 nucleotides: TGTGCCAGCAGCCCTCAGGGGGCTCGGTACGGTCAGCCCCAGCATTTT.

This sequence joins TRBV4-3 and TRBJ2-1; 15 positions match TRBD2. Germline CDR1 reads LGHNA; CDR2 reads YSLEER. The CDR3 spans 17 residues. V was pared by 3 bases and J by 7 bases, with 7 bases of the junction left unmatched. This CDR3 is CASSQGTSGGPENEQFF. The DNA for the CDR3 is TGCGCCAGCAGCCAGGGGACTAGCGGGGGGCCTGAGAATGAGCAGTTCTTC.

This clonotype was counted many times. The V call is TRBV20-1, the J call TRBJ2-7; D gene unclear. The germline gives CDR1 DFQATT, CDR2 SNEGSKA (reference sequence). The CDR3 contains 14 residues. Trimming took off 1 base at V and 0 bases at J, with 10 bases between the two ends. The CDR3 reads CSARGQVSSYEQYV. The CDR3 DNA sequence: TGCAGTGCTAGAGGGCAGGTTAGCTCCTACGAGCAGTACGTC.

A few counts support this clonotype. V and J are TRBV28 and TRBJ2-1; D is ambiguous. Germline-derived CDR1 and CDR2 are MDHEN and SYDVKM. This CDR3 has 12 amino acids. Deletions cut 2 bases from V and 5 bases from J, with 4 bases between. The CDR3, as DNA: TGTGCCAGCAGTTTACCCCACAATGAGCAGTTCTTC. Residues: CASSLPHNEQFF.

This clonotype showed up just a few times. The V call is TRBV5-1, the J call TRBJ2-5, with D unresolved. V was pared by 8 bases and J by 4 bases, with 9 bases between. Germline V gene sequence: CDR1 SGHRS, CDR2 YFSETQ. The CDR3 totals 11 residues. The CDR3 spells CASRTRETQYF. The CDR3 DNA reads TGCGCCAGTAGGACGAGAGAGACCCAGTACTTC.